The present T cell receptor beta chain was sequenced within a study of T cell repertoires in cytomegalovirus infection (dated by TCRdb to the late 2010s). Turning to the overall study: Peptide stimulations targeted recently identified HLA-C-restricted CMV epitopes, whose presentation resists viral immunomodulation, together with well-studied HLA-B-restricted epitopes. Donor HLA type was relevant to the analysis, because carriage of CMV infection together with the matching HLA type was indicated by public TCR beta signatures.

The sample's treatment or condition label is to be understood as: in vitro stimulation with specific CMV peptide epitopes to enrich CMV-specific T cells. What the authors observed across the whole study: Carriers of CMV infection plus the relevant HLA type were discriminated by the cumulative frequency of public TCR beta family members in the study cohort and in an independent roughly 400-donor cohort. In the ex vivo response, HLA-C-restricted CMV-specific TCR beta clonotypes were dominant, and in two of eight donors the single most frequent clonotype came from this HLA-C-restricted group.

From the cysteine through the phenylalanine, the CDR3 covers 16 amino acids. Here the CDR3 DNA is all that survives: 48 bases in frame from base 1. CDR1 and CDR2 are read off the germline V gene as KGHSH and LQKENI. Cut back by 2 bases and 0 bases, the V and J ends lie 13 bases apart. The instrument given in TCRdb is Illumina HiSeq 1500. TCRdb cleaned the public reads at Q25 with fastp, built clones with MiXCR and kept in-frame beta chains. Entries are consolidated by CDR3 protein sequence, retaining the most common genes and DNA. The sample table lists roughly 700,000 distinct CDR3 sequences, roughly a third of them with a count of one. The ten largest clones represent approximately 18% of the sample. Note on this clonotype: Its recognized antigen is unknown. There are no base qualities to consult, and no much larger clone falls within one base.

Recombination joined TRBV18 with TRBJ1-1, with the D gene too uncertain to name. This sample comprised cultured PBMCs, obtained from culture after CMV antigen stimulation. This TCR derives from a human donor in good health (CMV status not recorded). Some clones in this sample may be carry-over from other donors' samples. Here the CDR3 is given as CASSPFTAEMNTEAFF. The nucleotides read TGTGCCAGCTCACCATTCACAGCGGAAATGAACACTGAAGCTTTCTTT.